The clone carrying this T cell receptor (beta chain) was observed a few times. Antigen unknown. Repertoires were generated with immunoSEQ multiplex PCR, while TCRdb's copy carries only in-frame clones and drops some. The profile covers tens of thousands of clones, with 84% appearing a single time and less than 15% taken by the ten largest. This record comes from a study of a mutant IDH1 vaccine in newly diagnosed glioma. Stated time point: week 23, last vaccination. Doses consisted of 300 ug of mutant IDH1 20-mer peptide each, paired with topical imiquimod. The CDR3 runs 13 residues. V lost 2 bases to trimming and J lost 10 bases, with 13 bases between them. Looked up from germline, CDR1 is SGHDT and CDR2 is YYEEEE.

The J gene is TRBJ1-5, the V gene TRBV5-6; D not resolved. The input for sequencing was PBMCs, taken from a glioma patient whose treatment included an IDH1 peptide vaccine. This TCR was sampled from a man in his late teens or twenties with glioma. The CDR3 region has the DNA TGTGCCAGCAGCTTAGGGCCTCAGGCTCCCCAGCATTTT. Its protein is CASSLGPQAPQHF.